This entry lists 24 T cell receptor beta chains sequenced from one sample in a study of blood T cells in healthy people across ages. The second PCR ran about 6 to 12 cycles with a sample-barcoded 5' primer and J-beta primers. Each CDR3 protein is one row after TCRdb ran MiXCR on the 5' RACE reads. The table lists nearly 800,000 distinct CDR3 sequences, roughly 25% of them singletons. Separately, the same data were catalogued under a study of T cells of mothers and their children.

The sample consisted of blood. These receptor sequences come from a boy younger than 18 in good health.

This clonotype was recorded a few times. V gene TRBV11-2 combines with J gene TRBJ2-4; 7 positions match TRBD2. The V segment lost 0 bases and the J segment 8 bases; nucleotides outside the gene matches: 4. The CDR3 length is 14 residues. Germline CDR1 is SGHAT and CDR2 is FQNNGV. The CDR3 protein is CASSLDGTMDIQYF. Written as DNA, the CDR3 is TGTGCCAGCAGCTTAGACGGGACTATGGACATTCAGTACTTC.

The rearrangement uses TRBV29-1 and TRBJ2-5; D not certain. Germline CDR1 and CDR2: SQVTM and ANQGSEA. V lost 4 bases, J lost 5 bases, and 11 bases lay in between. The CDR3 contains 12 residues. The CDR3 here is CSVGASGETQYF. The CDR3 nucleotides read TGCAGCGTTGGAGCTAGTGGTGAGACCCAGTACTTC.

In DNA form, the CDR3 reads TGTGCCAGCAGCCAAGGGGTTAATAGCAATCAGCCCCAGCATTTT. Translation gives CASSQGVNSNQPQHF. The chain combines TRBV3-1 with TRBJ1-5, with no clear D. Between the trimmed V and J ends, which lost 1 base and 0 bases, there was a span of 7 bases. The CDR3 has 15 amino acids. CDR1 and CDR2 (germline): LGHDT, YNNKEL (reference sequence). Together with reference TRBV3-1 and TRBJ1-5, the CDR3 gives the full variable domain: DTAVSQTPKYLVTQMGNDKSIKCEQNLGHDTMYWYKQDSKKFLKIMFSYNNKELIINETVPNRFSPKSPDKAHLNLHINSLELGDSAVYFCASSQGVNSNQPQHFGDGTRLSIL.

This clonotype was observed a handful of times. The chain links TRBV9 to TRBJ2-5; TRBD2 aligns across 10 bases. Trimming at V came to 3 bases and at J to 4 bases, leaving 6 bases not matched to a gene. The CDR3 sequence is 15 residues long. Per germline, CDR1 SGDLS and CDR2 YYNGEE. CDR3 loop: CASSAEAGGLETQYF. The CDR3 coding sequence is TGTGCCAGCAGCGCCGAAGCGGGAGGGCTAGAGACCCAGTACTTC. The variable domain in full, completed from reference TRBV9 and TRBJ2-5, reads DSGVTQTPKHLITATGQRVTLRCSPRSGDLSVYWYQQSLDQGLQFLIQYYNGEERAKGNILERFSAQQFPDLHSELNLSSLELGDSALYFCASSAEAGGLETQYFGPGTRLLVL.

This clonotype was detected a few times. The chain is built from TRBV7-8 and TRBJ2-5; the match to TRBD2 covers 10 bases. The CDR3 has 16 residues. With 5 bases clipped from V and 3 bases from J, the junction kept 9 bases outside the gene matches. Per germline, CDR1 SGHVS and CDR2 FQNEAQ. CDR3 residues: CASSAWLAGGEETQYF. The CDR3 DNA sequence: TGTGCCAGCAGCGCCTGGTTAGCGGGGGGAGAAGAGACCCAGTACTTC.

In the case of this clonotype: The conserved phenylalanine or tryptophan is not found at the CDR3 terminus, so this likely reflects a read error. The limits of the CDR3 on the DNA are not certain, so only TCRdb's listed CDR3 is given. The chain links TRBV2 to TRBJ2-3; the D call in the table, TRBD2, was not verified against the DNA. The CDR3 is 17 amino acids long, termini counted. CDR1 is SNHLY and CDR2 is FYNNEI in the germline V gene. CDR3 amino acids: CASSPSFSGGALSPLLV.

This clonotype appeared a few times. CDR3 loop: CASSFGDQEIQYF. Here the CDR3 DNA reads TGTGCCAGCAGTTTTGGAGACCAGGAAATTCAGTACTTC. The rearrangement uses TRBV28 and TRBJ2-4, with D unresolved. Germline CDR1 MDHEN, CDR2 SYDVKM. The length of the CDR3 is 13 residues. Between the trimmed V and J ends, which lost 3 bases and 10 bases, there was a span of 13 bases. Variable domain in full (rest from reference TRBV28 and TRBJ2-4): DVKVTQSSRYLVKRTGEKVFLECVQDMDHENMFWYRQDPGLGLRLIYFSYDVKMKEKGDIPEGYSVSREKKERFSLILESASTNQTSMYLCASSFGDQEIQYFGAGTRLSVL.

This clonotype was counted only a few times. The V and J genes are TRBV9 and TRBJ2-5; D ambiguous. This CDR3 contains 14 residues. With 3 bases removed from V and 3 bases from J, the gap between germline ends came to 12 bases. The germline CDR1 and CDR2 sequences are SGDLS and YYNGEE. The CDR3 is CASSEFAGKETQYF. The CDR3 DNA is TGTGCCAGCAGCGAGTTCGCTGGGAAAGAGACCCAGTACTTC.

The chain couples TRBV30 to TRBJ1-1; a possible D gene is TRBD1 (5 bases). The CDR3 length is 14 residues. Trimming took off 2 bases at V and 4 bases at J, with 14 bases between the two ends. Germline CDR1 is GTSNPN and CDR2 is SVGIG (reference sequence). The CDR3 spells CAWSPPGRGTEAFF. CDR3 nucleotide sequence: TGTGCCTGGAGTCCACCTGGTAGGGGCACTGAAGCTTTCTTT. Using reference TRBV30 and TRBJ1-1 for the parts outside the CDR3, the full variable domain is SQTIHQWPATLVQPVGSPLSLECTVEGTSNPNLYWYRQAAGRGLQLLFYSVGIGQISSEVPQNLSASRPQDRQFILSSKKLLLSDSGFYLCAWSPPGRGTEAFFGQGTRLTVV.

This chain joins TRBV12-3 or TRBV12-4 and TRBJ2-5, with TRBD1 as a possible D gene (6 bases). The V gene lost 5 bases and the J gene lost 11 bases, with 18 bases spanning the gap. The CDR3 sequence is 13 residues long. The CDR3 is CASSLGQSGAQYF. The CDR3 DNA sequence: TGTGCCAGCAGTCTAGGACAGTCTGGGGCTCAGTACTTC.

J is TRBJ2-2 and V is TRBV2, with D perhaps TRBD1 (5 bases). Trimming shortened V by 7 bases and J by 7 bases, and 16 bases separated the two germline ends. Per germline, CDR1 SNHLY and CDR2 FYNNEI. The CDR3 spans 14 residues. The CDR3 loop is CASKSTETDGELFF. As DNA, the CDR3 is TGTGCCAGCAAGTCGACAGAGACAGACGGGGAGCTGTTTTTT. Full variable domain (missing parts from reference TRBV2 and TRBJ2-2): EPEVTQTPSHQVTQMGQEVILRCVPISNHLYFYWYRQILGQKVEFLVSFYNNEISEKSEIFDDQFSVERPDGSNFTLKIRSTKLEDSAMYFCASKSTETDGELFFGEGSRLTVL.

The chain links TRBV28 to TRBJ2-4; D could derive from TRBD1 or TRBD2 (5 bases each). Trimming removed 6 bases from V and 7 bases from J, with 10 bases in between. Germline loops: CDR1 MDHEN, CDR2 SYDVKM. The CDR3 has 12 residues. CDR3 residues: CASSLRDNIQYF. Written as DNA, the CDR3 is TGTGCCAGCAGCCTCCGGGACAACATTCAGTACTTC.

The DNA for the CDR3 is TGTGCCAGCAGCTCCCCGTATCTAGCGGGGGGAACCTACGAGCAGTACTTC. Amino acids: CASSSPYLAGGTYEQYF. The gene calls are TRBV28 and TRBJ2-7, with 11 bases fitting TRBD2. CDR3 size: 17 residues. V gave up 6 bases and J gave up 2 bases; unmatched junction bases: 12. Germline CDR1 MDHEN, CDR2 SYDVKM.

The sample holds a few counts of this clonotype. This chain links TRBV29-1 with TRBJ2-1; TRBD2 matches at 9 bases. The CDR3 is made up of 18 amino acids. CDR1 SQVTM and CDR2 ANQGSEA come from the germline V gene. The V segment lost 8 bases and the J segment 0 bases; nucleotides outside the gene matches: 17. The chain's CDR3 is CSTIAGEVQKFSYNEQFF. The CDR3 DNA reads TGCAGCACAATAGCGGGAGAGGTACAAAAGTTCTCCTACAATGAGCAGTTCTTC.

This chain joins TRBV12-5 and TRBJ1-2; D perhaps matches TRBD1 (5 bases). V lost 5 bases to trimming and J lost 7 bases, with 14 bases between them. The CDR3 spans 13 residues. CDR1 LGHNT and CDR2 FRNRAP come from the germline V gene. The CDR3 region is CASGNLGVGGYTF. The CDR3 DNA sequence: TGTGCTAGTGGTAACCTAGGGGTTGGTGGCTACACCTTC.

In this sample, this clonotype turned up a few times. One end of the junction fails to match germline, which may point to a read error. The CDR3 loop reads CATSEHSNTDTQYF. The DNA for the CDR3 is TGCGCCACCAGTGAGCACTCAAACACAGATACGCAGTATTTT. The chain links TRBV24-1 to TRBJ2-3; no definite D call. The CDR3 length is 14 residues. CDR1 is KGHDR and CDR2 is SFDVKD in the germline V gene.

Worth noting for this clonotype: The junction departs from the called germline gene at one end, perhaps through a read error. V gene TRBV3-1 combines with J gene TRBJ2-1; unclear D gene. The CDR3 extends over 11 amino acids. Germline V gene lookup returns CDR1 LGHDT and CDR2 YNNKEL (reference sequence). DNA for the CDR3: TGTGCCAGCAGCCAAAGTGAACGGACGTACTTC. It is translated as CASSQSERTYF.

The chain couples TRBV2 to TRBJ2-5; 7 nucleotides align to TRBD2. The CDR3 covers 14 residues. V shed 6 bases, J shed 3 bases, and the junction held 7 bases outside the gene matches. Per germline, CDR1 SNHLY and CDR2 FYNNEI. CDR3 loop: CASRGWAGEETQYF. CDR3 in DNA: TGTGCCAGCAGAGGATGGGCGGGGGAAGAGACCCAGTACTTC.

This rearrangement joins TRBV5-1 to TRBJ1-1; D uncertain. The CDR3 loop spans 15 amino acids. Germline V gives CDR1 SGHRS, CDR2 YFSETQ. Trimming cost V 0 bases and J 3 bases, with 12 bases left between them. CDR3 region: CASSLASGSYTEAFF. The CDR3 DNA reads as TGCGCCAGCAGCTTGGCCTCGGGAAGTTACACTGAAGCTTTCTTT.

V is TRBV10-3 and J is TRBJ1-1; no firm D call. V was shortened by 4 bases and J by 1 base, with 4 bases between the two germline ends. CDR1 is ENHRY, CDR2 SYGVKD, per germline. The CDR3 loop spans 12 amino acids. The chain's CDR3 is CAISVGNTEAFF. CDR3 coding DNA: TGTGCCATCAGTGTCGGGAACACTGAAGCTTTCTTT.

The chain has TRBV19 and TRBJ1-6, with 8 bases aligning to TRBD1. Germline CDR1 reads LNHDA; CDR2 reads SQIVND (reference sequence). Trimming at V came to 5 bases and at J to 9 bases, leaving 9 bases not matched to a gene. This CDR3 comprises 15 residues. CDR3 in amino acids: CASSVTQGVGSPLHF. The CDR3, as DNA: TGTGCCAGTAGTGTCACACAGGGGGTCGGTTCACCCCTCCACTTT. Full variable domain (missing parts from reference TRBV19 and TRBJ1-6): DGGITQSPKYLFRKEGQNVTLSCEQNLNHDAMYWYRQDPGQGLRLIYYSQIVNDFQKGDIAEGYSVSREKKESFPLTVTSAQKNPTAFYLCASSVTQGVGSPLHFGNGTRLTVT.

There are a few counts of this clonotype. V and J are TRBV4-3 and TRBJ1-2, with 9 bases identical to TRBD1. The junction had 3 bases not matched to a gene; V was cut back by 3 bases and J by 7 bases. There are 13 residues in the CDR3. The germline gives CDR1 LGHNA, CDR2 YSLEER. The CDR3 spells CASSHGTGTGYTF. The DNA for the CDR3 is TGCGCCAGCAGCCACGGGACAGGGACTGGCTACACCTTC.

This clonotype came up a few times. V is TRBV27 and J is TRBJ2-1, with 9 nucleotides matching TRBD1. The ends lost 7 bases at V and 2 bases at J; junction bases unmatched: 3. CDR1 is MNHEY and CDR2 is SMNVEV in the germline V gene (reference sequence). The CDR3 covers 14 residues. For the CDR3, the DNA is TGTGCCAGCAAGGGACAGGGTGCCTACAATGAGCAGTTCTTC. Protein sequence: CASKGQGAYNEQFF.

The chain recombines TRBV28 with TRBJ2-7; weak D call: TRBD1 (5 bases). CDR1 is MDHEN, CDR2 SYDVKM, per germline. This CDR3 spans 11 amino acids. Trimming removed 7 bases from V and 4 bases from J, with 8 bases in between. The CDR3 is CASTRVYEQYF. Written as DNA, the CDR3 is TGTGCCAGCACCAGGGTTTACGAGCAGTACTTC.